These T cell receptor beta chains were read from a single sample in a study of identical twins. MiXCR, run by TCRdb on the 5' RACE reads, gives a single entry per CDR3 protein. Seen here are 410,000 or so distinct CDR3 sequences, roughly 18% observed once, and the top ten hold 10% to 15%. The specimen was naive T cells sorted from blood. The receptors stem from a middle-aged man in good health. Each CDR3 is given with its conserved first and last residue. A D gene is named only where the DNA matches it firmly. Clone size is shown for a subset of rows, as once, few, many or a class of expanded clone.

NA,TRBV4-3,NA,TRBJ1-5,TGCGCCAGCAGCCAAGTGTGGGGGGATAGCAATCAGCCCCAGCATTTT,CASSQVWGDSNQPQHF
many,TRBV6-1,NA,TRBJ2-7,TGTGCCAGCAGTGAAGCTGCCCGGATAGCGACCTTCTACGAGCAGTACTTC,CASSEAARIATFYEQYF
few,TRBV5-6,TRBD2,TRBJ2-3,TGTGCCAGCAGCACGGGACTAGCGGGGGGGAGGTATTTT,CASSTGLAGGRYF
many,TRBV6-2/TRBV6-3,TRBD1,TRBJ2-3,TGTGCCAGCAGTTACACCGGACAGGGCCGCGCAGATACGCAGTATTTT,CASSYTGQGRADTQYF
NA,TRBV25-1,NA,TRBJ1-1,TGTGCCAGCAGTGAGGGGGGAGGTGAAGCTTTCTTT,CASSEGGGEAFF
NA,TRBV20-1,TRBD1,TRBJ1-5,TGCAGTGCTAAGCGTCCGGGACAGGGTGCGTCGGGCAATCAGCCCCAGCATTTT,CSAKRPGQGASGNQPQHF
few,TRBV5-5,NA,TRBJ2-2,TGTGCCAGCAGCCGTTGGTCGGAAAACACCGGGGAGCTGTTTTTT,CASSRWSENTGELFF
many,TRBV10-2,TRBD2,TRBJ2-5,TGCGCCAGCAGTAAACCGGGACTAGTAGAGATCCAGTACTTC,CASSKPGLVEIQYF
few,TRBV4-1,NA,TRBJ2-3,TGCGCCAGCAGCCAAGAGGGTAGGAGTAGCGGCAAACAGTATTTT,CASSQEGRSSGKQYF
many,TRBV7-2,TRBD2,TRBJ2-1,TGTGCCAGCAGCTTAGTAGCGGGGGGTTACAATGAGCAGTTCTTC,CASSLVAGGYNEQFF
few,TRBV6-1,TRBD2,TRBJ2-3,TGTGCCAGCAGCCCCCTCGGCGCGGGAGGGTTCACAGATACGCAGTATTTT,CASSPLGAGGFTDTQYF
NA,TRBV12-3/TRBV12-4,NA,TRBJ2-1,TGTGCCAGCGGAAGCGGAAATGAGCAGTTCTTC,CASGSGNEQFF
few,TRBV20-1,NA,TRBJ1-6,TGCAGTGCTAGTTCCCCCCCGGGATTGGGTTCACCCCTCCACTTT,CSASSPPGLGSPLHF
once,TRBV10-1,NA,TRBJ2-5,TGCGCCAGCAGTGAAGGGGTGCCTCAAGAGACCCAGTACTTC,CASSEGVPQETQYF
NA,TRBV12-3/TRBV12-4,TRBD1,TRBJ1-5,TGTGCCAGCAGTAACGGACAGGGGGTTAACCAGCCCCAGCATTTT,CASSNGQGVNQPQHF
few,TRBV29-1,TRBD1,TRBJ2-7,TGCAGCGTTGTAGACCGGGACAGAGACTCCTACGAGCAGTACTTC,CSVVDRDRDSYEQYF
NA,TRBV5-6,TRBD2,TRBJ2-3,TGTGCCAGCAGCTTGGCCTGGACTAGCGCCACCCCACTAGCTACGCAGTATTTT,CASSLAWTSATPLATQYF
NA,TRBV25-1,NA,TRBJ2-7,TGTGCCAGCAGGGGGGGGCAGCAATACGAGCAGTACTTC,CASRGGQQYEQYF
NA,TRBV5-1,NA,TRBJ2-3,TGCGCCAGCAGCGGTACAGGATCTAGCACAGATACGCAGTATTTT,CASSGTGSSTDTQYF
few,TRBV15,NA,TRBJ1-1,TGTGCCACCAGCAGAGATGTGGGGGAAGCTTTCTTT,CATSRDVGEAFF
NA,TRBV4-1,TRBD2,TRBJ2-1,TGCGCCAGCAGCCACTCGGACCCTAGCGGGAGATCCTACAATGAGCAGTTCTTC,CASSHSDPSGRSYNEQFF
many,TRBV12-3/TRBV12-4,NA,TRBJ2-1,TGTGCCAGCAGGGAAGGAGGCAGTCGGCATGAGCAGTTCTTC,CASREGGSRHEQFF
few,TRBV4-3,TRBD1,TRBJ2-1,TGCGCCAGCAGCCACTTAACAGGGGCCCTGGGGGATGAGCAGTTCTTC,CASSHLTGALGDEQFF
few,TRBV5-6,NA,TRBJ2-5,TGTGCCAGCACGGGGGGAGAAGGGGGAGAGACCCAGTACTTC,CASTGGEGGETQYF
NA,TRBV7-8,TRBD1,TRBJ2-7,TGTGCCAGCAGCTCTTTCAGGGGGCAAGAGGAGCAGTACTTC,CASSSFRGQEEQYF
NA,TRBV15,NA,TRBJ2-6,TGTGCCACCAGCAGAGATGTTGCGGCTGGGGCCAACGTCCTGACTTTC,CATSRDVAAGANVLTF
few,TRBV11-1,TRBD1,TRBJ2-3,TGTGCCAGCAGCCATCGGACAGGGGCCTACCTCGGAGGAAGCACAGATACGCAGTATTTT,CASSHRTGAYLGGSTDTQYF
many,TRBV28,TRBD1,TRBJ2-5,TGTGCCAGCAGTATAGACAGGGGGCGCTTGTTGGAGACCCAGTACTTC,CASSIDRGRLLETQYF
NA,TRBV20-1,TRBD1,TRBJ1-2,TGCAGTGCTAAGCCCCACGAACAGGGGTCGGGAGGCTACACCTTC,CSAKPHEQGSGGYTF
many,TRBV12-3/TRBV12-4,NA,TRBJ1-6,TGTGCCAGCAACGACGAACCAAATTCACCCCTCCACTTT,CASNDEPNSPLHF
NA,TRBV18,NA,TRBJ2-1,TGTGCCAGCTCCCCAATCGGTGAGCAGTTCTTC,CASSPIGEQFF
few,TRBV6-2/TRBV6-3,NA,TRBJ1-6,TGTGCCAGCAGACCGAGGGGGTCGGATAATTCACCCCTCCACTTT,CASRPRGSDNSPLHF
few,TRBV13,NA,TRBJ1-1,TGTGCCAGCAGCTTATTTGGGAGGACGTACACTGAAGCTTTCTTT,CASSLFGRTYTEAFF
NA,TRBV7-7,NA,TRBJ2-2,TGTGCTAGCAGCTTATTAGTCGACGGCACCGGGGAGCTGTTTTTT,CASSLLVDGTGELFF
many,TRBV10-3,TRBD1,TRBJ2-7,TGTGCCATCAGTGAGTTGGGGACAGAGACCTACGAGCAGTACTTC,CAISELGTETYEQYF
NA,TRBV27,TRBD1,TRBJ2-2,TGTGCCAGCAGTTCTCCGGGACAGGGGCTCGGGGAGCTGTTTTTT,CASSSPGQGLGELFF
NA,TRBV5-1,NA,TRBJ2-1,TGCGCCAGCAGCTTCGACTCCTTCTCCTACAATGAGCAGTTCTTC,CASSFDSFSYNEQFF
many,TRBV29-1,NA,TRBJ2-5,TGCAGCGCCCCGGGGGCAGCACAAGAGACCCAGTACTTC,CSAPGAAQETQYF
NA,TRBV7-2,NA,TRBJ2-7,TGTGCCAGCAGCAACCACGGGTTCTACGAGCAGTACTTC,CASSNHGFYEQYF
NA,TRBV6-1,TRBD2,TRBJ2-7,TGTGCCAGCAGCCCCGGACGGGGGGTTGTCGGGCAGTACTTC,CASSPGRGVVGQYF
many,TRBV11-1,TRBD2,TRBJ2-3,TGTGCCAGCAGCTTTTCCCTTCTGACTAGCGTTAGCACAGATACGCAGTATTTT,CASSFSLLTSVSTDTQYF